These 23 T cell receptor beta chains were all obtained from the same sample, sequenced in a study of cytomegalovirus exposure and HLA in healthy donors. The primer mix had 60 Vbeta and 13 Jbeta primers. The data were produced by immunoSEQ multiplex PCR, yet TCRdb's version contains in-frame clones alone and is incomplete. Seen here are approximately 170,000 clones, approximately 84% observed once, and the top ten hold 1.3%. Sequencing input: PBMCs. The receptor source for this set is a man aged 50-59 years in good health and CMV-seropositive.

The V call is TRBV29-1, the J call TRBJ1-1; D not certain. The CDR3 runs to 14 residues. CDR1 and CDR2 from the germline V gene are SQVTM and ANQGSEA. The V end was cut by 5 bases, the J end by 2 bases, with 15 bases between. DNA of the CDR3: TGCAGCGTTAAGACACCATCATTCAACACTGAAGCTTTCTTT. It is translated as CSVKTPSFNTEAFF. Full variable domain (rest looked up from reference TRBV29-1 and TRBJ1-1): SAVISQKPSRDICQRGTSLTIQCQVDSQVTMMFWYRQQPGQSLTLIATANQGSEATYESGFVIDKFPISRPNLTFSTLTVSNMSPEDSSIYLCSVKTPSFNTEAFFGQGTRLTVV.

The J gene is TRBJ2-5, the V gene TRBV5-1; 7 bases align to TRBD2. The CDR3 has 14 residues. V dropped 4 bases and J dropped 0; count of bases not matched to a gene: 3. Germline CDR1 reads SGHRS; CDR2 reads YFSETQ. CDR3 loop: CASSSGEYQETQYF. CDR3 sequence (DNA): TGCGCCAGCAGCAGCGGGGAGTACCAAGAGACCCAGTACTTC. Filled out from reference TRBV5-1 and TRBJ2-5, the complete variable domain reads KAGVTQTPRYLIKTRGQQVTLSCSPISGHRSVSWYQQTPGQGLQFLFEYFSETQRNKGNFPGRFSGRQFSNSRSEMNVSTLELGDSALYLCASSSGEYQETQYFGPGTRLLVL.

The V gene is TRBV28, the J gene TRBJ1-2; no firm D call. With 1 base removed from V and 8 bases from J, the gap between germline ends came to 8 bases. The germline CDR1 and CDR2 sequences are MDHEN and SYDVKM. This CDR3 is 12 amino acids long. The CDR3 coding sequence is TGTGCCAGCAGTTTATTATTCGGGGGCTACACCTTC. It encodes CASSLLFGGYTF.

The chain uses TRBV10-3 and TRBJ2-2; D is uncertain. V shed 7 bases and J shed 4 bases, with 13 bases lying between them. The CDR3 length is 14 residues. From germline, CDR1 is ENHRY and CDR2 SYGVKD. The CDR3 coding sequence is TGTGCCATCAATAAGGAGCCTACCACCGGGGAGCTGTTTTTT. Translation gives CAINKEPTTGELFF.

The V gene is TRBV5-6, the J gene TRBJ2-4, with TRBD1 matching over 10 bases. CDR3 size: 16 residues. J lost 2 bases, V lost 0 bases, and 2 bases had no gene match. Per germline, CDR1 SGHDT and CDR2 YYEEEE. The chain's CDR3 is CASSLGQGATKNIQYF. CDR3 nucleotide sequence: TGTGCCAGCAGCTTGGGACAGGGGGCGACCAAAAACATTCAGTACTTC.

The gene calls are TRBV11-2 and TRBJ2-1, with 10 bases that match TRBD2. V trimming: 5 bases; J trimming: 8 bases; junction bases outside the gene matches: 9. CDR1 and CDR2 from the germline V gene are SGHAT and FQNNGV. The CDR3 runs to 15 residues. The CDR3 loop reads CASSLSSGGGDEQFF. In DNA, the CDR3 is TGTGCCAGCAGCCTCTCTAGCGGGGGTGGTGATGAGCAGTTCTTC. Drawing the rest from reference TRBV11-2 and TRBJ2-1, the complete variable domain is EAGVAQSPRYKIIEKRQSVAFWCNPISGHATLYWYQQILGQGPKLLIQFQNNGVVDDSQLPKDRFSAERLKGVDSTLKIQPAKLEDSAVYLCASSLSSGGGDEQFFGPGTRLTVL.

CDR3 coding DNA: TGTGCCAGCTCGTACCGGGACACAAGTTATGGCTACACCTTC. This codes for CASSYRDTSYGYTF. The chain employs TRBV2 and TRBJ1-2, with a weak D call TRBD1 (6 bases). The V gene lost 8 bases and the J gene lost 5 bases, with 18 bases spanning the gap. The CDR3 sequence is 14 residues long. Per the germline V gene, CDR1 is SNHLY and CDR2 is FYNNEI.

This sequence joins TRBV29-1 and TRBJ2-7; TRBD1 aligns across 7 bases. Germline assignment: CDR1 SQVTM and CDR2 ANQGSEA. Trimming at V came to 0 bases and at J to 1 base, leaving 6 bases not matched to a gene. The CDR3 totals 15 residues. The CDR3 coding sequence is TGCAGCGTTGAAGATCGGGCAGGGGGATCCTACGAGCAGTACTTC. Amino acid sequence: CSVEDRAGGSYEQYF.

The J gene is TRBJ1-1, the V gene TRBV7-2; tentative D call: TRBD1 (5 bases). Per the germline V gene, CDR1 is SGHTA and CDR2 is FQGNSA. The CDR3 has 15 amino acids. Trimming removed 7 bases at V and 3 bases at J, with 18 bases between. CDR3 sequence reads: CASTLGVGWDTEAFF. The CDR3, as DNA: TGTGCCAGCACCCTAGGGGTAGGTTGGGACACTGAAGCTTTCTTT.

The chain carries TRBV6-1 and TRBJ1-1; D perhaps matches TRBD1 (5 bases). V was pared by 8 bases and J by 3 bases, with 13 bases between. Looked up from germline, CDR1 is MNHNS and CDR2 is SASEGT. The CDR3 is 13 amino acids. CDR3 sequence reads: CASLRGWDTEAFF. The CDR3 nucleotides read TGTGCCAGCCTACGGGGGTGGGACACTGAAGCTTTCTTT.

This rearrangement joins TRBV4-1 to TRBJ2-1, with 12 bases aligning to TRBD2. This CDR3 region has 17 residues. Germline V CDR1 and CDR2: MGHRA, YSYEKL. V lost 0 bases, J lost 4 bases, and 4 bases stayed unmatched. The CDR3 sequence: CASSQDLLAGGYNEQFF. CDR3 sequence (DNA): TGCGCCAGCAGCCAAGATCTACTAGCGGGGGGATACAATGAGCAGTTCTTC.

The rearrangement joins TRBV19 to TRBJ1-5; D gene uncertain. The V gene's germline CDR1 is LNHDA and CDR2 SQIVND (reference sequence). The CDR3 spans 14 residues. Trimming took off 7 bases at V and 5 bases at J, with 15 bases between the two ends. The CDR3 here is CASTSRGLYQPQHF. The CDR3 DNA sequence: TGTGCCAGTACTTCTCGAGGGCTATATCAGCCCCAGCATTTT.

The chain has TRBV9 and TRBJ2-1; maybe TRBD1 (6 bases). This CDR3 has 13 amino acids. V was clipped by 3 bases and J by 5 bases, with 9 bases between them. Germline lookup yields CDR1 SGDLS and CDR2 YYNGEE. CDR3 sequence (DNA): TGTGCCAGCAGCGAACGACAGGACAATGAGCAGTTCTTC. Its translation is CASSERQDNEQFF. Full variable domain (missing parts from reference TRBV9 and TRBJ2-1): DSGVTQTPKHLITATGQRVTLRCSPRSGDLSVYWYQQSLDQGLQFLIQYYNGEERAKGNILERFSAQQFPDLHSELNLSSLELGDSALYFCASSERQDNEQFFGPGTRLTVL.

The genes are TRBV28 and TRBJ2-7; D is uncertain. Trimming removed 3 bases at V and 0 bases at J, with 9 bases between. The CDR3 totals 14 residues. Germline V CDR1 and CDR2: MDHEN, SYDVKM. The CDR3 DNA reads TGTGCCAGCAGTTTGATACCCAGCTCCTACGAGCAGTACTTC. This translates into CASSLIPSSYEQYF. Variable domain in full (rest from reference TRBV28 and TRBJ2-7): DVKVTQSSRYLVKRTGEKVFLECVQDMDHENMFWYRQDPGLGLRLIYFSYDVKMKEKGDIPEGYSVSREKKERFSLILESASTNQTSMYLCASSLIPSSYEQYFGPGTRLTVT.

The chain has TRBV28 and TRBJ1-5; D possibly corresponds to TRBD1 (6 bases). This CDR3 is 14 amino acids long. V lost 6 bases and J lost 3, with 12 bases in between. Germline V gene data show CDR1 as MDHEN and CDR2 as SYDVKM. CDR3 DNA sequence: TGTGCCAGCAGCCTCGGACAGTTCAATCAGCCCCAGCATTTT. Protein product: CASSLGQFNQPQHF.

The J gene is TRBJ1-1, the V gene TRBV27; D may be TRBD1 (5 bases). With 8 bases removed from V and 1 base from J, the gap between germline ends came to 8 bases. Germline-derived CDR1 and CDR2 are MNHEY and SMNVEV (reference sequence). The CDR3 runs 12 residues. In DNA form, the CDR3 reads TGTGCCAGCGGGGCCAGGAACACTGAAGCTTTCTTT. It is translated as CASGARNTEAFF.

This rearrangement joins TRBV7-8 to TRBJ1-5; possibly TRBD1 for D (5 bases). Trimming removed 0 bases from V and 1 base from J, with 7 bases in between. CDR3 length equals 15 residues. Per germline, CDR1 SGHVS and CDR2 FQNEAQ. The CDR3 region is CASSLAGPSNQPQHF. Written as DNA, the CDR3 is TGTGCCAGCAGCTTAGCGGGGCCAAGCAATCAGCCCCAGCATTTT.

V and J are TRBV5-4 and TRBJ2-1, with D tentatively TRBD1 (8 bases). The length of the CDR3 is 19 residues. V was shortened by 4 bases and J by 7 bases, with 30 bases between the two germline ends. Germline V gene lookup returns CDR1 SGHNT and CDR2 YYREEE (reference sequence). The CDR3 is CASSPGQGVGLVPANEQFF. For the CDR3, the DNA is TGTGCCAGCAGCCCCGGACAGGGTGTTGGACTAGTCCCCGCAAATGAGCAGTTCTTC.

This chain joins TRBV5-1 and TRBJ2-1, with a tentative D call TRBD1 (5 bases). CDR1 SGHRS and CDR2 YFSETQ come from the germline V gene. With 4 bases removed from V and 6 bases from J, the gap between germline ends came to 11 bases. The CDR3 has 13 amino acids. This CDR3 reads CASSQQGPNEQFF. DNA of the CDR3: TGCGCCAGCAGCCAGCAGGGCCCCAATGAGCAGTTCTTC.

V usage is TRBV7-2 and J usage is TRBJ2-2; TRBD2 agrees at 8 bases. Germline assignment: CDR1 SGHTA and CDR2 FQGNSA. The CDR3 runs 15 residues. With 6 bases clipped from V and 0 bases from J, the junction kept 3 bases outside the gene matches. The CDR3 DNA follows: TGTGCCAGCAGGACGACTAGCGCGAACACCGGGGAGCTGTTTTTT. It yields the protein CASRTTSANTGELFF.

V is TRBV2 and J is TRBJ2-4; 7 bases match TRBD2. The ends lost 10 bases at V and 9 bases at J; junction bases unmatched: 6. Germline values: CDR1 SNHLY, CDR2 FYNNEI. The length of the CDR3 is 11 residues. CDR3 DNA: TGTGCCACTGGGGCGGGAGTCATTCAGTACTTC. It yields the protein CATGAGVIQYF.

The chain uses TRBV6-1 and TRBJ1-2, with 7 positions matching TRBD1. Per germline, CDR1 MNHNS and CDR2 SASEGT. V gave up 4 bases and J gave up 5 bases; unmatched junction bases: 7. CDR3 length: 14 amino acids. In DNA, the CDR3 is TGTGCCAGCAGTGGGGGGGACAGCCTTTATGGCTACACCTTC. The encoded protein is CASSGGDSLYGYTF.

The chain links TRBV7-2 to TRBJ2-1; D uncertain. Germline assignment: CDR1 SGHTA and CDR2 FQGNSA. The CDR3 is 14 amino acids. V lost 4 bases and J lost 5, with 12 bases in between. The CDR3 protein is CASSSPSANNEQFF. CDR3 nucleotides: TGTGCCAGCAGCTCCCCAAGCGCGAACAATGAGCAGTTCTTC.